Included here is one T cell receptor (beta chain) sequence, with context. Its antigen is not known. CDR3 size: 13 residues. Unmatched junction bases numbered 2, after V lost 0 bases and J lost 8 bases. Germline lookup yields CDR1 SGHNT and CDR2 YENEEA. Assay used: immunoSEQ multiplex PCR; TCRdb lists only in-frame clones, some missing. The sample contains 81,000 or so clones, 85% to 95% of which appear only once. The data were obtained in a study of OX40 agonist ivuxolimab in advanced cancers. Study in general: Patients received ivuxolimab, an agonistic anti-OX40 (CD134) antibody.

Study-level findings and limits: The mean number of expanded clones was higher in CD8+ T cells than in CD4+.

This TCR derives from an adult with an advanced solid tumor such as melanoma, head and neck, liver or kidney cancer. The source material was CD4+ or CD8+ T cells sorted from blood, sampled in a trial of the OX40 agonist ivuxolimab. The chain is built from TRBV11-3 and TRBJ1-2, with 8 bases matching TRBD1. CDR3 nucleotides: TGTGCCAGCAGCTTAGACAGGGGGCTCGGCTACACCTTC. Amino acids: CASSLDRGLGYTF.